This record looks at one TCR beta chain sequence and its context. Antigen specificity is unknown. This entry is derived from a study of cytomegalovirus exposure and HLA in healthy donors. Study findings and constraints: TCR beta sequences numbering 16,951 were associated with HLA alleles at 0.05 false discovery rate in a later analysis. A link between a missense DCLRE1C variant and TCR beta V- and J-gene trimming emerged from a later analysis. Indistinguishability led to the exclusion of some V segments, TRBV6-2 and TRBV6-3 included.

60 Vbeta and 13 Jbeta primers were used in PCR. Method: immunoSEQ multiplex PCR; TCRdb's copy keeps in-frame clones and lacks some. The data hold some 98,000 clones, with roughly 70% observed a single time. Germline CDR1 MNHNS, CDR2 SASEGT. The CDR3 runs 14 residues. V was trimmed by 6 bases and J by 0 bases, leaving 8 bases between them. Sequencing was performed on PBMCs. This chain joins TRBV6-1 and TRBJ1-4; D is perhaps TRBD1 (5 bases). This TCR was sampled from a man aged 50-60 years in good health and CMV-seronegative. The CDR3 sequence: CASRRQSTNEKLFF. The CDR3 DNA sequence: TGTGCCAGCAGGAGACAGTCAACTAATGAAAAACTGTTTTTT.